This T cell receptor beta chain was obtained from a study of T-cell reconstitution after alpha-beta-depleted transplantation in children. This clonotype was seen at least ten times. V was trimmed by 5 bases and J by 3 bases, leaving 16 bases between them. From germline, CDR1 is SGHNT and CDR2 YENEEA. This CDR3 has 16 amino acids. During its preparation, the TCRbeta library received unique molecular identifiers. TCRdb processed the PCR reads anew with MiXCR; each CDR3 protein has one entry. The sample carries hundreds of thousands of distinct CDR3 sequences, 10% to 15% recorded once. This TCR was recovered from a male patient aged 10-17 years who had a stem cell transplant for acute myeloid leukemia, so the T cells may come from the graft donor. Sequencing used PBMCs, mostly from graft donor cells, obtained 360 days after TCRalphabeta/CD19-depleted stem cell transplant. V is TRBV11-3 and J is TRBJ1-4, with D perhaps matching TRBD1 (6 bases). CDR3 region: CASSAPDRPSNEKLFF. CDR3 in DNA: TGTGCCAGCAGCGCTCCAGACAGGCCATCTAATGAAAAACTGTTTTTT.